This record looks at one T cell receptor (beta chain) sequence and its context. The antigen is unknown. The data derive from a study of monozygotic twins with inflammatory bowel disease. General study findings and limits: Other individuals had fewer clonotypes in common with IBD patients than with healthy twins, especially with disease activity.

Template-switch reactions added UMIs with a 6-nucleotide sample barcode. TCRdb re-called the 5' RACE reads, yielding one record per CDR3 amino acid sequence without DNA. The record lists some 400,000 distinct CDR3 sequences, of which the ten most abundant hold roughly 2.2%. CDR3 length: 15 residues. CDR1 SGHTA and CDR2 FQGNSA come from the germline V gene. The sequencing input was blood. This receptor was identified in a human donor with ulcerative colitis or Crohn's disease, or a healthy co-twin of an affected twin (not recorded which). V gene TRBV7-2 combines with J gene TRBJ2-2. Here the CDR3 reads CASSTPGFTAGELFF. Full variable domain (outside the CDR3, taken from reference TRBV7-2 and TRBJ2-2): GAGVSQSPSNKVTEKGKDVELRCDPISGHTALYWYRQSLGQGLEFLIYFQGNSAPDKSGLPSDRFSAERTGGSVSTLTIQRTQQEDSAVYLCASSTPGFTAGELFFGEGSRLTVL.